These 2 T cell receptor beta chains came from one sample sequenced in a study of blood T cells in healthy people across ages. A second PCR, run for about 7 to 11 cycles, used a sample-barcoded 5' primer plus a J-beta primer mix. TCRdb analysed the 5' RACE reads with MiXCR anew, one entry per CDR3 protein. The data hold 1.4 million or so distinct CDR3 sequences, with 40% to 45% observed a single time. The sequenced material came from blood. All receptors derive from a woman aged 18-30 years in good health.

This clonotype came up once. CDR3 sequence (DNA): TGTGCCAGCAGTTACTTTCAATATAGCCGGGAGAAGAAACAAAACAATGAGCAGTACTTC. Encoded protein: CASSYFQYSREKKQNNEQYF. The genes are TRBV6-2 or TRBV6-3 and TRBJ2-7; TRBD2 is a possible D gene (6 bases). CDR3 length equals 20 residues. CDR1 is MNHEY and CDR2 is SVGEGT in the germline V gene. V gave up 1 base and J gave up 7 bases, with 32 bases separating them.

This clonotype was picked up a small number of times. CDR3 in DNA: TGCAGTGCTAGAGAATTGGGGAGGAAAGATACGCAGTATTTT. Residues: CSARELGRKDTQYF. This chain links TRBV20-1 with TRBJ2-3; maybe TRBD2 (6 bases). This CDR3 region has 14 residues. Trimming removed 0 bases from V and 5 bases from J, with 12 bases in between. Germline CDR1 reads DFQATT; CDR2 reads SNEGSKA (reference sequence).